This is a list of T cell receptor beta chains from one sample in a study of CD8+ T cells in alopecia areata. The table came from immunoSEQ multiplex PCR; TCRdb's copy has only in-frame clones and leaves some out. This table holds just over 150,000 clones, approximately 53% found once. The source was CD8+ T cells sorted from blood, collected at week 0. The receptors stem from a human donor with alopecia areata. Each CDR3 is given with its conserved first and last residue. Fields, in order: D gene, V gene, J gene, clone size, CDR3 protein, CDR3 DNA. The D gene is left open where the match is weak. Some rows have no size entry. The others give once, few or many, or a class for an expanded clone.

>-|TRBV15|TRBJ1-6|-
CATSSQRGTFNSPLHF
TGTGCCACCAGCAGTCAAAGGGGGACTTTTAATTCACCCCTCCACTTT
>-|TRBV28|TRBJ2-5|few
CASHRPGETQYF
TGTGCCAGCCATAGGCCCGGAGAGACCCAGTACTTC
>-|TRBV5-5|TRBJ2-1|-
CASSSDVDYEQFF
TGTGCCAGCAGCTCGGACGTAGACTATGAGCAGTTCTTC
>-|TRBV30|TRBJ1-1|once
CAWSVMQGMNTEAFF
TGTGCCTGGAGTGTAATGCAGGGAATGAACACTGAAGCTTTCTTT
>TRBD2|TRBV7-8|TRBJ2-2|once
CASSPFSGGAAGELFF
TGTGCCAGCAGCCCCTTTAGCGGGGGGGCGGCCGGGGAGCTGTTTTTT
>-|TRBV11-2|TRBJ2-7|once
CASSDGMVEYF
TGTGCCAGCAGCGATGGGATGGTGGAGTACTTC
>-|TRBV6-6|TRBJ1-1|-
CASSYGREAFF
TGTGCCAGCAGTTACGGGCGGGAAGCTTTCTTT
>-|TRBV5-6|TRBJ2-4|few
CASSVGAVVTKNIQYF
TGTGCCAGCAGCGTGGGGGCCGTGGTAACCAAAAACATTCAGTACTTC
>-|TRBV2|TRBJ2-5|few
CASGPAGETQYF
TGTGCCAGCGGACCGGCGGGAGAGACCCAGTACTTC
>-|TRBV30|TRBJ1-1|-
CAWILGSQGTEAFF
TGTGCCTGGATTCTGGGATCCCAGGGGACTGAAGCTTTCTTT
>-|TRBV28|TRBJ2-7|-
CASSSLIEQGIEQYF
TGTGCCAGCAGTTCCCTTATTGAACAGGGTATCGAGCAGTACTTC
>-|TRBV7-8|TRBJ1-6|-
CASSPGRQSSYNSPLHF
TGTGCCAGCAGCCCGGGACGGCAGAGCTCCTATAATTCACCCCTCCACTTT
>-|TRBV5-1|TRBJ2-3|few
CASSPRAEDTQYF
TGCGCCAGCAGCCCCAGGGCGGAAGATACGCAGTATTTT